These 23 T cell receptor beta chains share one sample of origin, sequenced in a study of early T cells in non-severe SARS-CoV-2 infection. TCRdb called the 5' RACE reads again in MiXCR, with one record for every CDR3 protein. This sample yields 45,000 to 60,000 distinct CDR3 sequences, of which 9.3% are seen a single time; around 21% belongs to the top ten. Sequenced sample: whole blood. These receptors all come from an adult who was a healthcare worker with PCR-confirmed SARS-CoV-2 infection or an uninfected control (not recorded which).

The chain has TRBV2 and TRBJ2-3; 7 bases agree with TRBD2. The germline V gene encodes CDR1 SNHLY and CDR2 FYNNEI. The CDR3 consists of 17 residues. V was pared by 0 bases and J by 0 bases, with 6 bases of the junction left unmatched. This chain's CDR3 is CASSEAERGVSTDTQYF. The CDR3 bases are TGTGCCAGCAGTGAAGCGGAACGGGGGGTTAGCACAGATACGCAGTATTTT. Full variable domain (missing parts from reference TRBV2 and TRBJ2-3): EPEVTQTPSHQVTQMGQEVILRCVPISNHLYFYWYRQILGQKVEFLVSFYNNEISEKSEIFDDQFSVERPDGSNFTLKIRSTKLEDSAMYFCASSEAERGVSTDTQYFGPGTRLTVL.

This clonotype occurred many times. CDR3 loop: CASSYSGTRGDTQYF. The DNA for the CDR3 is TGTGCCAGCAGTTACTCGGGGACTAGGGGAGATACGCAGTATTTT. J is TRBJ2-3 and V is TRBV6-5, with 8 bases matching TRBD2. V dropped 0 bases and J dropped 5; count of bases not matched to a gene: 4. CDR3 length: 15 residues. The germline gives CDR1 MNHEY, CDR2 SVGAGI.

At least ten counts were recorded for this clonotype. The CDR3 protein is CASRQGAMEPQHF. CDR3 DNA: TGTGCCAGCAGACAGGGTGCAATGGAGCCCCAGCATTTT. The rearrangement uses TRBV12-3 or TRBV12-4 and TRBJ1-5, with D possibly being TRBD1 (6 bases). V shed 6 bases and J shed 8 bases, with 14 bases lying between them. The length of the CDR3 is 13 residues.

This chain connects TRBV10-3 to TRBJ2-3; D might be TRBD1 or TRBD2, each matching 6 bases. The CDR3 totals 14 residues. With 8 bases removed from V and 0 bases from J, the gap between germline ends came to 12 bases. Germline CDR1 is ENHRY and CDR2 is SYGVKD. The CDR3 DNA follows: TGTGCCATCCTAGGGGGGAGCAGCACAGATACGCAGTATTTT. Translation: CAILGGSSTDTQYF.

This clonotype occurred once. The gene calls are TRBV6-2 or TRBV6-3 and TRBJ2-3, with a weak D call TRBD2 (6 bases). V was clipped by 8 bases and J by 3 bases, with 12 bases between them. The germline V gene has CDR1 MNHEY and CDR2 SVGEGT. The CDR3 spans 13 residues. The CDR3 nucleotides read TGTGCCAGCGGGAGGACGGAAACAGATACGCAGTATTTT. Its translation is CASGRTETDTQYF.

This clonotype showed up just a few times. The chain recombines TRBV13 with TRBJ2-7; no reliable D call. Trimming took 4 bases from V and 1 from J, leaving 8 bases between them. The length of the CDR3 is 13 residues. The germline V gene has CDR1 PRHDT and CDR2 FYEKMQ (reference sequence). The CDR3 coding sequence is TGTGCCAGCAGCTCACACCTTTCCTACGAGCAGTACTTC. Translated: CASSSHLSYEQYF. The variable domain in full, with the rest retrieved from reference TRBV13 and TRBJ2-7, is AAGVIQSPRHLIKEKRETATLKCYPIPRHDTVYWYQQGPGQDPQFLISFYEKMQSDKGSIPDRFSAQQFSDYHSELNMSSLELGDSALYFCASSSHLSYEQYFGPGTRLTVT.

This clonotype was counted only a few times. The chain uses TRBV5-1 and TRBJ2-3; tentatively, D is TRBD2 (6 bases). The V end lost 4 bases, the J end lost 3 bases, and 12 bases lay between the germline ends. This CDR3 has 14 residues. Germline V lookup: CDR1 SGHRS, CDR2 YFSETQ. CDR3 nucleotide sequence: TGCGCCAGCAGCCCGCGGGGCGGGACAGATACGCAGTATTTT. Translation gives CASSPRGGTDTQYF.

This clonotype was recorded a few times. V gene TRBV11-1 combines with J gene TRBJ2-5, with D perhaps matching TRBD1 (5 bases). The CDR3 sequence is 15 residues long. V shed 0 bases and J shed 3 bases, with 11 bases lying between them. The germline V gene has CDR1 SGHAT and CDR2 FQDESV (reference sequence). The CDR3 DNA reads TGTGCCAGCAGCTTAGCGCGTACAGGAAAAGAGACCCAGTACTTC. Amino acids: CASSLARTGKETQYF.

This clonotype qualifies as medium-sized. The V gene is TRBV5-1, the J gene TRBJ2-1, with 10 nucleotides matching TRBD2. Trimming took 1 base from V and 6 from J; bases not matched to a gene: 4. The length of the CDR3 is 15 residues. Germline-derived CDR1 and CDR2 are SGHRS and YFSETQ. CDR3 sequence: CASSLLLAGANEQFF. The CDR3 DNA is TGCGCCAGCAGCTTGCTTCTAGCGGGGGCCAATGAGCAGTTCTTC.

This sequence joins TRBV20-1 and TRBJ2-5, with a possible D match to TRBD1 (6 bases). Trimming removed 8 bases from V and 0 bases from J, with 16 bases in between. The CDR3 contains 14 residues. Germline V gene lookup returns CDR1 DFQATT and CDR2 SNEGSKA (reference sequence). The CDR3 DNA is TGCAGTTTCAGGACAGATACCAACCAAGAGACCCAGTACTTC. This codes for CSFRTDTNQETQYF.

Many counts were recorded for this clonotype. The chain joins TRBV10-3 to TRBJ1-3; no firm D call. This CDR3 region has 14 residues. Germline V gives CDR1 ENHRY, CDR2 SYGVKD. V dropped 3 bases and J dropped 4 bases, with 10 bases sitting between them. The CDR3 protein is CAISEVEGGNTIYF. DNA for the CDR3: TGTGCCATCAGTGAAGTAGAAGGGGGAAACACCATATATTTT.

V and J are TRBV2 and TRBJ1-5, with 9 bases matching TRBD1. The J call is in doubt because the DNA end fits TRBJ2-3 better. The CDR3 totals 15 residues. The germline gives CDR1 SNHLY, CDR2 FYNNEI. The CDR3 sequence: CASSGTGVAHQPQYF. In DNA form, the CDR3 reads TGTGCCAGCAGTGGGACAGGGGTGGCTCATCAGCCCCAGTATTTT.

This clonotype was seen only a few times. The rearrangement uses TRBV12-5 and TRBJ2-2; D remains unclear. Germline V CDR1 and CDR2: LGHNT, FRNRAP. Trimming took off 1 base at V and 4 bases at J, with 13 bases between the two ends. The CDR3 has 16 amino acids. The CDR3 bases are TGTGCTAGTGGTTTGGACTCACCAACGGTCACCGGGGAGCTGTTTTTT. It yields the protein CASGLDSPTVTGELFF.

The table lists this clonotype with a few counts. This rearrangement joins TRBV30 to TRBJ1-1; TRBD1 agrees at 7 bases. Trimming removed 5 bases from V and 9 bases from J; junction bases left unmatched: 12. The germline gives CDR1 GTSNPN, CDR2 SVGIG (reference sequence). The CDR3 length is 13 residues. The CDR3 nucleotides read TGTGCCTGGGCCCGGGACAGTGTAACGAAAGCTTTCTTT. Protein: CAWARDSVTKAFF.

J is TRBJ2-5 and V is TRBV20-1; TRBD2 matches 7 bases. CDR1 and CDR2 from the germline V gene are DFQATT and SNEGSKA (reference sequence). The junction had 8 bases not matched to a gene; V was cut back by 0 bases and J by 4 bases. The CDR3 length is 15 residues. CDR3 sequence reads: CSARDPGGLIETQYF. The CDR3 nucleotides are TGCAGTGCTAGAGATCCGGGGGGACTTATAGAGACCCAGTACTTC.

This clonotype was counted at least ten times. This chain links TRBV5-1 with TRBJ2-7; 7 bases match TRBD1. Trimming removed 0 bases from V and 2 bases from J; junction bases left unmatched: 5. The V gene's germline CDR1 is SGHRS and CDR2 YFSETQ. The CDR3 contains 15 residues. CDR3 amino acids: CASSLAGQRTYEQYF. In DNA, the CDR3 is TGCGCCAGCAGCTTGGCGGGACAGCGTACCTACGAGCAGTACTTC. The entire variable domain, with the rest obtained from reference TRBV5-1 and TRBJ2-7, is as follows: KAGVTQTPRYLIKTRGQQVTLSCSPISGHRSVSWYQQTPGQGLQFLFEYFSETQRNKGNFPGRFSGRQFSNSRSEMNVSTLELGDSALYLCASSLAGQRTYEQYFGPGTRLTVT.

This clonotype has ten or more counts. The J gene is TRBJ2-5, the V gene TRBV15; D remains unclear. The CDR3 sequence is 13 residues long. V lost 2 bases, J lost 2 bases, and 6 bases lay in between. Germline CDR1 is LNHNV and CDR2 is YYDKDF (reference sequence). This chain's CDR3 is CATSRRRQETQYF. CDR3 DNA: TGTGCCACCAGCAGAAGACGTCAAGAGACCCAGTACTTC.

This clonotype was picked up a small number of times. The chain combines TRBV11-2 with TRBJ2-1, with D tentatively TRBD1 or TRBD2 (5 bases each). Germline-derived CDR1 and CDR2 are SGHAT and FQNNGV. Trimming cost V 3 bases and J 6 bases, with 15 bases left between them. The CDR3 extends over 15 amino acids. CDR3 in DNA: TGTGCCAGCAGCTTTGGCCAAGCGGACATCAATGAGCAGTTCTTC. Protein sequence: CASSFGQADINEQFF.

This clonotype was seen repeatedly, ten times or more. This rearrangement joins TRBV6-1 to TRBJ2-5; D is perhaps TRBD1 (5 bases). CDR3 length: 13 residues. CDR1 and CDR2 (germline): MNHNS, SASEGT. The ends were cut back, 6 bases at V and 7 bases at J, with 15 bases in the middle. In DNA form, the CDR3 reads TGTGCCAGCAGGGATCAGGGTTTTCGGACCCAGTACTTC. Amino acids: CASRDQGFRTQYF.

This clonotype was counted a few times. CDR3 DNA: TGCGCCAGCAGCCTAAAGGCTACAGGTTCGGGCACTGAAGCTTTCTTT. Protein: CASSLKATGSGTEAFF. The chain couples TRBV4-1 to TRBJ1-1, with TRBD1 as a possible D gene (5 bases). Germline CDR1 reads MGHRA; CDR2 reads YSYEKL. V lost 4 bases to trimming and J lost 4 bases, with 19 bases between them. The CDR3 has 16 amino acids.

The chain joins TRBV5-1 to TRBJ1-2; D ambiguous. Germline V gene sequence: CDR1 SGHRS, CDR2 YFSETQ. CDR3 length: 14 amino acids. Trimming removed 2 bases at V and 4 bases at J, with 12 bases between. The DNA for the CDR3 is TGCGCCAGCAGCTTAACTGCGCTTAGCTATGGCTACACCTTC. Amino acid sequence: CASSLTALSYGYTF.

This clonotype appeared many times. The chain carries TRBV7-9 and TRBJ2-5, with a possible D match to TRBD2 (5 bases). Per germline, CDR1 SEHNR and CDR2 FQNEAQ (reference sequence). Trimming cost V 5 bases and J 5 bases, with 9 bases left between them. The CDR3 has 12 residues. The DNA of the CDR3 is TGTGCCAGCAGCCTTTCGGGGGAGACCCAGTACTTC. It specifies CASSLSGETQYF.

This clonotype was seen more than once but under ten times. The V call is TRBV7-2, the J call TRBJ2-3; D might be TRBD2 (7 bases). The CDR3 is made up of 12 amino acids. CDR1 SGHTA and CDR2 FQGNSA come from the germline V gene. Trimming took off 5 bases at V and 7 bases at J, with 10 bases between the two ends. In DNA, the CDR3 is TGTGCCAGCAGCGGGGGGGCTTATACGCAGTATTTT. Residues: CASSGGAYTQYF.